The TCR beta chain under discussion was sequenced for a study of PD-1 blockade in classical Hodgkin lymphoma. Study outcomes and limitations: Newly diagnosed patients had baseline TCR diversity that was reportedly lower than that of healthy donors. Still unresolved is the cause of the repertoire differences, which may be disease activity or prior therapy. Among the patients, those starting nivolumab under 1 year after ASCT were excluded.

A remark on this clone: Antigen specificity is unknown.

Specified time point: cycle 4 day 1 (C4D1), after less than seven weeks of nivolumab. There was relapse after autologous stem cell transplantation in every patient, and there was variation in brentuximab vedotin exposure. From thawed PBMCs, CD4+ T cells were purified using magnetic negative selection. Assay used: immunoSEQ multiplex PCR; TCRdb lists only in-frame clones, some missing. The sample consists of 25,000 to 35,000 clones, roughly 80% of them appearing once. This CDR3 has 18 amino acids. Germline CDR1 and CDR2: LNHDA and SQIVND (reference sequence). With 5 bases removed from V and 5 bases from J, the gap between germline ends came to 24 bases.

Sequenced material: CD4+ T cells from blood, taken before the fourth cycle of nivolumab. The TCR comes from a human donor with classical Hodgkin lymphoma. The V and J genes are TRBV19 and TRBJ2-2, with unresolved D. CDR3 in amino acids: CASSPEGTVLSSTGELFF. The CDR3 nucleotides read TGTGCCAGTAGTCCCGAAGGAACAGTCCTCTCCAGTACCGGGGAGCTGTTTTTT.